These 3 T cell receptor beta chains came from one sample sequenced in a study. TCRdb independently ran MiXCR on the RT-PCR reads; one entry per CDR3 protein. This table has almost 700,000 distinct CDR3 sequences, approximately 15% appearing once. Sequencing was carried out using memory CD4+ T cells from blood. Receptors originate from a female donor in good health, serving as a healthy control.

This clonotype has at least ten counts. The V and J genes are TRBV20-1 and TRBJ2-6; tentative D call: TRBD2 (5 bases). Germline assignment: CDR1 DFQATT and CDR2 SNEGSKA (reference sequence). CDR3 length: 15 residues. V was cut by 4 bases and J by 2 bases, with 12 bases left in between. CDR3 protein: CSAIRGGTGANVLTF. DNA for the CDR3: TGCAGTGCTATCCGCGGAGGCACTGGGGCCAACGTCCTGACTTTC.

This clonotype came up a few times. The genes are TRBV20-1 and TRBJ2-5; the D is unclear. The germline V gene has CDR1 DFQATT and CDR2 SNEGSKA (reference sequence). The CDR3 is made up of 13 amino acids. Trimming pared 3 bases from V and 2 bases from J, leaving 10 bases between. CDR3 nucleotide sequence: TGCAGTGCTAGGGGCAGCCTACAAGAGACCCAGTACTTC. Translated, it gives CSARGSLQETQYF.

V is TRBV20-1 and J is TRBJ2-1, with D perhaps being TRBD1 or TRBD2 (5 bases each). The CDR3 totals 16 residues. From germline, CDR1 is DFQATT and CDR2 SNEGSKA (reference sequence). V lost 0 bases, J lost 3 bases, and 15 bases lay in between. The CDR3 is CSARDTGGAVYNEQFF. The CDR3 bases are TGCAGTGCTAGAGATACTGGGGGAGCGGTCTACAATGAGCAGTTCTTC.